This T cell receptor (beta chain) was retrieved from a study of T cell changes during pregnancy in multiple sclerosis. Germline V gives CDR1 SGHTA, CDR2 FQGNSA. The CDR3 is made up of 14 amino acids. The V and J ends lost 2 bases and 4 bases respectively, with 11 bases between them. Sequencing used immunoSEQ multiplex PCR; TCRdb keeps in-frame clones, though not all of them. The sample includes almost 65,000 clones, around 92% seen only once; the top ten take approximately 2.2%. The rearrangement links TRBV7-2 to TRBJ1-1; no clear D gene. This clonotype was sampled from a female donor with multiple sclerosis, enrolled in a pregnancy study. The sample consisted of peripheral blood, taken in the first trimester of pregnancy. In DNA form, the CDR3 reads TGTGCCAGCAGCTTAAACAGCGGTTCCACTGAAGCTTTCTTT. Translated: CASSLNSGSTEAFF.